Presented here are 25 T cell receptor beta chains from one specimen sequenced in a study of Graves' ophthalmopathy and Graves' hyperthyroidism. RNA transcripts served as template for amplifying TCR beta CDR3 sequences. Following a first-round RT-PCR that used HTBI primers, a second-round multiplex PCR was carried out. TCRdb fed the multiplex PCR reads into MiXCR, producing one record per CDR3 protein. The sample holds about 1.1 million distinct CDR3 sequences, roughly two fifths seen once. Material for sequencing was peripheral blood or thyroid tissue (not recorded which). The receptors derive from an adult man with Graves' hyperthyroidism.

This clonotype was recorded at least ten times. The CDR3 coding sequence is TGCGCCAGCAGTGAGTCGATCGGGGGTAAACTGTTTTTT. Protein sequence: CASSESIGGKLFF. J is TRBJ1-4 and V is TRBV10-1; tentatively, D is TRBD1 (5 bases). The ends were cut back, 0 bases at V and 11 bases at J, with 10 bases in the middle. Per germline, CDR1 WNHNN and CDR2 SYGVQD (reference sequence). CDR3 length equals 13 residues.

In this sample, this clonotype turned up once. This chain uses TRBV12-3 or TRBV12-4 with TRBJ2-5, with D perhaps matching TRBD2 (5 bases). The CDR3 covers 16 residues. The ends were cut back, 8 bases at V and 0 bases at J, with 19 bases in the middle. The CDR3 sequence: CASGDGPRVYQETQYF. DNA of the CDR3: TGTGCCAGCGGCGATGGGCCGAGGGTGTACCAAGAGACCCAGTACTTC.

This clonotype was detected many times. The V and J genes are TRBV7-6 and TRBJ2-7; no reliable D call. V was trimmed by 5 bases and J by 0 bases, leaving 11 bases between them. The CDR3 has 14 residues. From germline, CDR1 is SGHVS and CDR2 FNYEAQ. In nucleotides, the CDR3 is TGTGCCAGCAGCGCACAAAAGAGCTCCTACGAGCAGTACTTC. Encoded protein: CASSAQKSSYEQYF.

The gene calls are TRBV7-9 and TRBJ1-1; D possibly corresponds to TRBD1 (5 bases). CDR1 is SEHNR, CDR2 FQNEAQ, per germline (reference sequence). The CDR3 has 14 residues. Trimming left V 5 bases short and J 3 bases short, with 13 bases between. The CDR3 region has the DNA TGTGCCAGCAGCCGGGACCGAATTTACACTGAAGCTTTCTTT. It codes for CASSRDRIYTEAFF.

V usage is TRBV10-2 and J usage is TRBJ1-2; D not resolved. Deletions cut 8 bases from V and 1 base from J, with 20 bases between. The CDR3 is 16 residues long. The germline gives CDR1 WSHSY, CDR2 SAAADI. For the CDR3, the DNA is TGCGCCAGCGTGGTAGACGAGCCAGTTCATAACTATGGCTACACCTTC. It translates to CASVVDEPVHNYGYTF.

This clonotype was detected only once. A read error is possible here, since a much larger clone lies one base away. The genes are TRBV9 and TRBJ2-7, with 14 nucleotides matching TRBD2. Germline-derived CDR1 and CDR2 are SGDLS and YYNGEE. The length of the CDR3 is 15 residues. CDR3 sequence: CASSAGTSGSIEQHF. For the CDR3, the DNA is TGTGCCAGCAGCGCCGGGACTAGCGGGAGTATCGAGCAGCACTTC.

The gene calls are TRBV27 and TRBJ1-1, with D perhaps TRBD1 (6 bases). Germline V lookup: CDR1 MNHEY, CDR2 SMNVEV (reference sequence). Deletions cut 8 bases from V and 0 bases from J, with 10 bases between. The CDR3 covers 13 residues. The CDR3 region has the DNA TGTGCCAGCCACCGGACAGTGAACACTGAAGCTTTCTTT. Encoded protein: CASHRTVNTEAFF.

This clonotype was found a few times. The V and J genes are TRBV5-8 and TRBJ2-6; TRBD1 might be the D (6 bases). CDR3 length: 18 residues. The germline gives CDR1 SGHTS, CDR2 YDEGEE. The ends were cut back, 6 bases at V and 4 bases at J, with 23 bases in the middle. The CDR3 spells CASTRSGDLKSGANVLTF. DNA of the CDR3: TGTGCCAGCACCCGCTCAGGGGACCTTAAGTCAGGGGCCAACGTCCTGACTTTC.

CDR3 loop: CAITSERGVQETQYF. CDR3 in DNA: TGTGCCATCACCAGTGAGCGGGGGGTCCAAGAGACCCAGTACTTC. The chain couples TRBV2 to TRBJ2-5, with 9 bases aligning to TRBD2. V gave up 10 bases and J gave up 1 base; unmatched junction bases: 10. Germline-derived CDR1 and CDR2 are SNHLY and FYNNEI. The length of the CDR3 is 15 residues.

This clonotype occurred many times. This chain joins TRBV11-2 and TRBJ2-5; D uncertain. V lost 1 base to trimming and J lost 1 base, with 10 bases between them. CDR3 length: 15 amino acids. Looked up from germline, CDR1 is SGHAT and CDR2 is FQNNGV. The DNA for the CDR3 is TGTGCCAGCAGCTTAGGGGGTGACCCCCAAGAGACCCAGTACTTC. This codes for CASSLGGDPQETQYF.

The CDR3: CASSQEHLGREQYF. For the CDR3, the DNA is TGCGCCAGCAGCCAAGAGCACCTGGGACGCGAGCAGTACTTC. The chain carries TRBV4-3 and TRBJ2-7; D may match TRBD1 or TRBD2 (5 bases each). Germline V lookup: CDR1 LGHNA, CDR2 YSLEER. V was shortened by 0 bases and J by 6 bases, with 12 bases between the two germline ends. This CDR3 contains 14 residues.

This clonotype came up many times. This sequence joins TRBV4-1 and TRBJ2-2; D is possibly TRBD2 (5 bases). Per the germline V gene, CDR1 is MGHRA and CDR2 is YSYEKL. The CDR3 sequence is 17 residues long. V lost 6 bases and J 4 bases, leaving 21 bases between the germline ends. The CDR3 is CASSNLVGGGGTGELFF. Written as DNA, the CDR3 is TGCGCCAGCAGTAATCTCGTCGGTGGTGGAGGCACCGGGGAGCTGTTTTTT.

This clonotype was counted at least ten times. This chain joins TRBV7-8 and TRBJ2-7; D is uncertain. The CDR3 is made up of 16 amino acids. The ends were cut back, 0 bases at V and 0 bases at J, with 12 bases in the middle. Germline V gene lookup returns CDR1 SGHVS and CDR2 FQNEAQ. For the CDR3, the DNA is TGTGCCAGCAGCTTAGCAGTAGGGTGGAGCTCCTACGAGCAGTACTTC. Its protein product is CASSLAVGWSSYEQYF.

This chain uses TRBV6-5 with TRBJ1-6, with D hard to call. Trimming removed 5 bases from V and 10 bases from J, with 12 bases in between. The CDR3 is made up of 13 amino acids. Germline assignment: CDR1 MNHEY and CDR2 SVGAGI. This CDR3 reads CASSPLVGSPLHF. For the CDR3, the DNA is TGTGCCAGCAGTCCGTTGGTAGGCTCACCCCTCCACTTT.

The sample holds many counts of this clonotype. The genes are TRBV20-1 and TRBJ2-5; the D gene is possibly TRBD1 (6 bases). The CDR3 runs 12 residues. Germline CDR1 DFQATT, CDR2 SNEGSKA (reference sequence). V dropped 4 bases and J dropped 3 bases, with 9 bases sitting between them. The CDR3 region is CSAKGHEETQYF. CDR3 nucleotide sequence: TGCAGTGCTAAGGGACACGAAGAGACCCAGTACTTC.

This sequence joins TRBV4-2 and TRBJ1-1; possibly TRBD1 for D (5 bases). The CDR3 is 15 residues long. Germline V gives CDR1 LGHNA, CDR2 YNFKEQ. With 0 bases removed from V and 1 base from J, the gap between germline ends came to 9 bases. Here the CDR3 reads CASSQDHRRNTEAFF. Here the CDR3 DNA reads TGTGCCAGCAGCCAAGATCACAGGAGGAACACTGAAGCTTTCTTT.

Comment on this clonotype: A single base separates this from a much larger clone, so it may be a read error. V usage is TRBV19 and J usage is TRBJ1-6; 8 bases are shared with TRBD1. The CDR3 spans 13 residues. Germline assignment: CDR1 LNHDA and CDR2 SQIVND (reference sequence). CDR3 sequence: CASRTGSNSPPHF. CDR3 nucleotides: TGTGCCAGCCGGACAGGGTCTAATTCACCCCCCCACTTT.

This clonotype was recorded many times. The V call is TRBV29-1, the J call TRBJ1-5, with D maybe TRBD1 (6 bases). The CDR3 contains 13 residues. Per the germline V gene, CDR1 is SQVTM and CDR2 is ANQGSEA. V was pared by 5 bases and J by 1 base, with 9 bases between. CDR3 DNA sequence: TGCAGCGTTAGTACAGGGAGCAATCAGCCCCAGCATTTT. It is translated as CSVSTGSNQPQHF.

This sequence joins TRBV15 and TRBJ2-7; 9 nucleotides agree with TRBD1. Germline V CDR1 and CDR2: LNHNV, YYDKDF (reference sequence). After removal of 3 bases from V and 6 bases from J, the junction contained 12 bases not matched to a gene. The length of the CDR3 is 16 residues. CDR3 loop: CATSSPGQGNVGEQYF. CDR3 DNA: TGTGCCACCAGCAGCCCGGGACAGGGCAACGTAGGCGAGCAGTACTTC.

At least ten counts were recorded for this clonotype. V is TRBV29-1 and J is TRBJ2-3; unclear D gene. From germline, CDR1 is SQVTM and CDR2 ANQGSEA. CDR3 length: 8 residues. CDR3 in amino acids: CRADTQYF. The CDR3, as DNA: TGCCGTGCGGATACGCAGTATTTT.

This clonotype was detected many times. The genes are TRBV10-3 and TRBJ2-6, with 7 nucleotides matching TRBD1. With 5 bases clipped from V and 0 bases from J, the junction kept 10 bases outside the gene matches. Germline V gene data show CDR1 as ENHRY and CDR2 as SYGVKD. This CDR3 spans 18 amino acids. CDR3 sequence reads: CAISFRDSAFSGANVLTF. CDR3 DNA sequence: TGTGCCATCAGTTTTCGGGACAGTGCATTCTCTGGGGCCAACGTCCTGACTTTC.

V and J are TRBV30 and TRBJ2-7; 10 bases are a match to TRBD2. The CDR3 has 14 residues. CDR1 and CDR2 from the germline V gene are GTSNPN and SVGIG (reference sequence). Trimming cost V 0 bases and J 7 bases; bases outside gene matches: 6. CDR3 in DNA: TGTGCCTGGAGTGTACTAGCGGGATGGAGGGAGCAGTACTTC. This sequence encodes CAWSVLAGWREQYF.

J is TRBJ2-3 and V is TRBV20-1, with D unclear. Trimming took off 6 bases at V and 0 bases at J, with 13 bases between the two ends. There are 14 residues in the CDR3. CDR1 is DFQATT, CDR2 SNEGSKA, per germline (reference sequence). The CDR3 DNA sequence: TGCAGTGCCGTGACTCCTTATAGCACAGATACGCAGTATTTT. Its protein product is CSAVTPYSTDTQYF.

This clonotype has ten or more counts. Here the CDR3 reads CASSRPGTYEQYF. As DNA, the CDR3 is TGTGCCAGCAGCCGTCCAGGGACCTACGAGCAGTACTTC. This chain links TRBV11-2 with TRBJ2-7; a possible D gene is TRBD1 (5 bases). The V gene lost 5 bases and the J gene lost 2 bases, with 10 bases spanning the gap. The V gene's germline CDR1 is SGHAT and CDR2 FQNNGV. The CDR3 totals 13 residues. Variable domain in full (rest from reference TRBV11-2 and TRBJ2-7): EAGVAQSPRYKIIEKRQSVAFWCNPISGHATLYWYQQILGQGPKLLIQFQNNGVVDDSQLPKDRFSAERLKGVDSTLKIQPAKLEDSAVYLCASSRPGTYEQYFGPGTRLTVT.

This clonotype has a count of ten or more. The chain combines TRBV9 with TRBJ2-2; no clear D. The germline CDR1 and CDR2 sequences are SGDLS and YYNGEE. With 3 bases removed from V and 4 bases from J, the gap between germline ends came to 7 bases. This CDR3 contains 13 residues. The CDR3 is CASSEDLTGELFF. The CDR3 DNA is TGTGCCAGCAGCGAGGACCTCACCGGGGAGCTGTTTTTT.